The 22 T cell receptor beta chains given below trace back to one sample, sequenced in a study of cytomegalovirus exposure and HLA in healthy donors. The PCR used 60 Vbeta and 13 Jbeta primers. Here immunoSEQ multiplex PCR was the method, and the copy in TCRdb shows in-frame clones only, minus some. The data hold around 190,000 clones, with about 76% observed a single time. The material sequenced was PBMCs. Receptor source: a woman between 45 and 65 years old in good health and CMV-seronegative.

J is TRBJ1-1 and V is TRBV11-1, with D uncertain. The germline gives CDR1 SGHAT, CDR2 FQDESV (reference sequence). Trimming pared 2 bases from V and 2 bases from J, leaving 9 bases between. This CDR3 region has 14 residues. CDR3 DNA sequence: TGTGCCAGCAGCTTAAACATCCCAAACACTGAAGCTTTCTTT. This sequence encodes CASSLNIPNTEAFF.

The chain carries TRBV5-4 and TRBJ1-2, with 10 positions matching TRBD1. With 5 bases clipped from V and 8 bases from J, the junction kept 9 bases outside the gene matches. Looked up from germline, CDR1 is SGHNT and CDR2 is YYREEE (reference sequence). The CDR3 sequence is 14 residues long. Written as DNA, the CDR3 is TGTGCCAGCAGTCCGACAGGGGGCGAAGGCGGCTACACCTTC. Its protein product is CASSPTGGEGGYTF.

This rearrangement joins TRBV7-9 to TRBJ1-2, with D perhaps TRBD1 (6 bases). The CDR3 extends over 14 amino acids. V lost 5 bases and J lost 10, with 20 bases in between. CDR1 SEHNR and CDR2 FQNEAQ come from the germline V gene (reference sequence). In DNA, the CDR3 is TGTGCCAGCAGCGGACAGACCTACGCCCTTGACTACACCTTC. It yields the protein CASSGQTYALDYTF. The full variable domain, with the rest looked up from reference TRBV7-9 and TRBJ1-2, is DTGVSQNPRHKITKRGQNVTFRCDPISEHNRLYWYRQTLGQGPEFLTYFQNEAQLEKSRLLSDRFSAERPKGSFSTLEIQRTEQGDSAMYLCASSGQTYALDYTFGSGTRLTVV.

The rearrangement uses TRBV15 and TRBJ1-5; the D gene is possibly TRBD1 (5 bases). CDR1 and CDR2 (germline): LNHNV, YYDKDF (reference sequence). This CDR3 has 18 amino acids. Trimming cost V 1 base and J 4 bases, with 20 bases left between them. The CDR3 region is CATSRVGGGKGSNQPQHF. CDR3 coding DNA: TGTGCCACCAGCAGAGTGGGGGGAGGGAAGGGGAGTAATCAGCCCCAGCATTTT.

CDR3: CASSPPKGGNEQYF. In DNA form, the CDR3 reads TGTGCCAGCAGCCCCCCGAAGGGGGGGAACGAGCAGTACTTC. The chain joins TRBV5-8 to TRBJ2-7; perhaps TRBD2 as D (7 bases). Germline V gene sequence: CDR1 SGHTS, CDR2 YDEGEE. V shed 4 bases and J shed 5 bases, with 16 bases lying between them. The CDR3 is made up of 14 amino acids.

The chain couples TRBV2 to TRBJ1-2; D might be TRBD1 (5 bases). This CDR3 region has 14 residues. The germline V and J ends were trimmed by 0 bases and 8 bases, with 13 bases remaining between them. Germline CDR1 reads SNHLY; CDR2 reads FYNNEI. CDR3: CASSEARGGKGYTF. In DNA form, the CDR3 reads TGTGCCAGCAGTGAAGCGCGGGGGGGTAAGGGCTACACCTTC.

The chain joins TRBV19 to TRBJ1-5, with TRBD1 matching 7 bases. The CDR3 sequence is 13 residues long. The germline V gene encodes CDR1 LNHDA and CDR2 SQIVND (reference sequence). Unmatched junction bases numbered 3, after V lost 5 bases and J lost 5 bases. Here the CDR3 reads CASSLRGDQPQHF. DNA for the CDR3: TGTGCCAGTAGTCTCAGGGGGGATCAGCCCCAGCATTTT.

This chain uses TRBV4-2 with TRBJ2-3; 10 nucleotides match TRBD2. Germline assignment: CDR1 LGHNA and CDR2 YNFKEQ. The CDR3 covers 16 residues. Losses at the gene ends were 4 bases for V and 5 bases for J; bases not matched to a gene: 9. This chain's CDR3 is CASSPQLGLARDTQYF. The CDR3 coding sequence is TGTGCCAGCAGCCCCCAGTTGGGACTAGCGAGAGATACGCAGTATTTT.

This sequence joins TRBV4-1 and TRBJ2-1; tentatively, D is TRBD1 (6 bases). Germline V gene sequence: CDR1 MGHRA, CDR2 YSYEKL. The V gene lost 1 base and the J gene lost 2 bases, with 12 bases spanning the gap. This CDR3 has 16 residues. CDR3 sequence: CASSQGGTRTYNEQFF. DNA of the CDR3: TGCGCCAGCAGCCAAGGGGGGACACGTACCTACAATGAGCAGTTCTTC.

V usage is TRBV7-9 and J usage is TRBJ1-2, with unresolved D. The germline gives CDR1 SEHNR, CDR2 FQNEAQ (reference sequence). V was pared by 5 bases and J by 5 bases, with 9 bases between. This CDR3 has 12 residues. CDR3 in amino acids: CASSNSLYGYTF. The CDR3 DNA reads TGTGCCAGCAGCAACAGCTTATATGGCTACACCTTC.

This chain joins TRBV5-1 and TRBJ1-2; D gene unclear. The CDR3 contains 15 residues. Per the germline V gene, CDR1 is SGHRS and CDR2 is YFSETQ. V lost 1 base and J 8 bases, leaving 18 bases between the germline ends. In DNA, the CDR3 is TGCGCCAGCAGCTTGTCCCCGAGTTCCCCGGGGGGCTACACCTTC. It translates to CASSLSPSSPGGYTF.

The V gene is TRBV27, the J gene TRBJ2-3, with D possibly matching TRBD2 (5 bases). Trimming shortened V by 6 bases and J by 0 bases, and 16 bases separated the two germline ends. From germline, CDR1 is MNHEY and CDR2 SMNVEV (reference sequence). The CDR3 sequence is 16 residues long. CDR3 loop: CASRAWTSTSTDTQYF. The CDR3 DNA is TGTGCCAGCAGAGCCTGGACTTCCACTAGCACAGATACGCAGTATTTT.

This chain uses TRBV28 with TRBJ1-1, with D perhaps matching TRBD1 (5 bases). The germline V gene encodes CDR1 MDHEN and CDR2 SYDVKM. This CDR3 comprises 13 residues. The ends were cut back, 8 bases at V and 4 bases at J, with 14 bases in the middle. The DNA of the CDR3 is TGTGCCAGCGGTCGGCAGGGTGGCACTGAAGCTTTCTTT. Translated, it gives CASGRQGGTEAFF.

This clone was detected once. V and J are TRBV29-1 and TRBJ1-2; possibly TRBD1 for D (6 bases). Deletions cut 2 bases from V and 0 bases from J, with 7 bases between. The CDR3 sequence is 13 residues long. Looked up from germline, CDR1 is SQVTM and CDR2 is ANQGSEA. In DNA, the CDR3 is TGCAGCGTTGAATCAGGGGCTAACTATGGCTACACCTTC. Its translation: CSVESGANYGYTF.

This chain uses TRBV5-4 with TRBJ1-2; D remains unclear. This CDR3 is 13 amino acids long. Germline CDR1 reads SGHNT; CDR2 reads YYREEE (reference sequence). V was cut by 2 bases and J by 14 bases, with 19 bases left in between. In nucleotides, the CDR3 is TGTGCCAGCAGCTTACCTGGGGAGGGTGGTGAGACCTTC. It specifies CASSLPGEGGETF.

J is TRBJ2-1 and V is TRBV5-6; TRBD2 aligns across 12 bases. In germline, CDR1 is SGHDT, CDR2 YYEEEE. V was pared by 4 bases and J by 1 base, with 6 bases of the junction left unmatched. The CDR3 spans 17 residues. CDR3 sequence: CASSPLAGGRSYNEQFF. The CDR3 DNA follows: TGTGCCAGCAGCCCCCTAGCGGGAGGGCGATCCTACAATGAGCAGTTCTTC.

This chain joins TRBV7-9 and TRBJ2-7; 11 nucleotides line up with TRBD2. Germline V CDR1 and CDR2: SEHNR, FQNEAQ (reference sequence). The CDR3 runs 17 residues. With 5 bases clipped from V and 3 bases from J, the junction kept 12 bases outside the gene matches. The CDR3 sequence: CASSLIPPGLAVYEQYF. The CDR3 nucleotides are TGTGCCAGCAGCCTAATCCCCCCGGGACTAGCGGTCTACGAGCAGTACTTC.

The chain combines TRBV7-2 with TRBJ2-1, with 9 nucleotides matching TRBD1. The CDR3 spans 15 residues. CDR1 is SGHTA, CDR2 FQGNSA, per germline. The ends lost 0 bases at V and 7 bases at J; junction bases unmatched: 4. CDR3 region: CASSLARDRENEQFF. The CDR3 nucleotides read TGTGCCAGCAGCTTAGCCCGGGACAGGGAGAATGAGCAGTTCTTC.

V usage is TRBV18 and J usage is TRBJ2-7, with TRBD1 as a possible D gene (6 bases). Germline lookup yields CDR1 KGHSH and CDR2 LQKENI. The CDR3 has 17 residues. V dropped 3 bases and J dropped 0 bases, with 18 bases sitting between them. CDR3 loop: CASSPLDSSASSYEQYF. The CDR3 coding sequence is TGTGCCAGCTCACCCCTGGACAGTAGTGCTAGCTCCTACGAGCAGTACTTC.

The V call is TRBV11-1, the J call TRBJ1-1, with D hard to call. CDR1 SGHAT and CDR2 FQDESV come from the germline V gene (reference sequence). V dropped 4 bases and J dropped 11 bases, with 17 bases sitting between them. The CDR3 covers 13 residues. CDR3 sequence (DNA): TGTGCCAGCAGCTCCGACCGAAGGAGGGAGGCTTTCTTT. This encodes CASSSDRRREAFF.

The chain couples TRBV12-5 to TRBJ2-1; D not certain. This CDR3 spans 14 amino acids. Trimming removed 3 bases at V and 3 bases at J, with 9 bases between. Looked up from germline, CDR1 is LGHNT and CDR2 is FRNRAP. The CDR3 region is CASGLHKYYNEQFF. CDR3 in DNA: TGTGCTAGTGGTTTACATAAATACTACAATGAGCAGTTCTTC.

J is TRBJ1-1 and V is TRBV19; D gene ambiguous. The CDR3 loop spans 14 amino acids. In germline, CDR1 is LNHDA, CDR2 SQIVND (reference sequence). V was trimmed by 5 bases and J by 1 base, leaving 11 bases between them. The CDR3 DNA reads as TGTGCCAGTAGTTTCTTACTACAGAACACTGAAGCTTTCTTT. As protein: CASSFLLQNTEAFF.